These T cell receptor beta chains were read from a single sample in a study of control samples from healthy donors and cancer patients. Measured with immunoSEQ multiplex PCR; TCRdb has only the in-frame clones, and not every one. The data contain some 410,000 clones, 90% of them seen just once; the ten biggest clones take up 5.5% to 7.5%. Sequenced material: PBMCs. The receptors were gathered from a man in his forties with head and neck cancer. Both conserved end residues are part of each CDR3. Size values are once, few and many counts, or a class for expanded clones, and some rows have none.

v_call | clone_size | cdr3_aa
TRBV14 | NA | CASSQRTLSSYNSPLHF
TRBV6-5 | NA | CASSYSGGNTEAFF
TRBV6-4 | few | CASSVRDSDNSPLHF
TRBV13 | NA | CASGGNTEAFF
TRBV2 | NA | CASSGGLNTEAFF
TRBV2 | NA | CASSPDSSYNSPLHF
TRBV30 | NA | CAWSRNGGLNTEAFF
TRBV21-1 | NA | CASSKIGGEQFF
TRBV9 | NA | CASSAQGGRETQYF
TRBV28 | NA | CASSLWVRGSGELFF
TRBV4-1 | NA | CASSQDPPPEGGSYEQYF
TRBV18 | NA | CASSLRQRSYEQYF
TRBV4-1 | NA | CASSQAKGNEKLFF
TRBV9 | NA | CASSVDRANTEAFF
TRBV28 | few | CASTLPGANYEQYF
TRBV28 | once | CASRGQGGNYGYTF
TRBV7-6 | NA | CASSFKGPRGDEQYF
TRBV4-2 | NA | CASRVGTGKADTQYF
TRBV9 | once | CASSPQGRSGNTIYF
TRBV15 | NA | CATSRDFGTPWEQYF
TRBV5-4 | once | CASRATGMNEQYF
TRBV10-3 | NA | CAISGPGLYTGELFF
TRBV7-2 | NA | CASSLRENQPQHF
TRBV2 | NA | CASSYLSSGGANTGELFF
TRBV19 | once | CASSTRQGALQPQHF
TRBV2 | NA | CASKGGPQGTYEQYF
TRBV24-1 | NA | CATSDFPGTGELFF
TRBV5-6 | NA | CASSPGGGNQPQHF
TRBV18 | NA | CASSTDGETQYF